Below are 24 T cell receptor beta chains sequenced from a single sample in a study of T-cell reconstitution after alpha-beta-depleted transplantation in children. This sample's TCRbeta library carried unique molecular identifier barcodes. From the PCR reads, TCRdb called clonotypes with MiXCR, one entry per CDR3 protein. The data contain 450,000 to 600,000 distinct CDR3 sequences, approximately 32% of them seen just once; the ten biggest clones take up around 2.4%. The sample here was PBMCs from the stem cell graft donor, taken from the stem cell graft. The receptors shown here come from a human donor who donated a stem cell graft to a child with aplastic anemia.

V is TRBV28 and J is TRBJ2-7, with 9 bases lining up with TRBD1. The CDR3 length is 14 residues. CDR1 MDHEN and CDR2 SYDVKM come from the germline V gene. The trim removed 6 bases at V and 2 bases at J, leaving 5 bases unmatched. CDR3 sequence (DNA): TGTGCCAGCAGCTCGGGACAGGGTCCCTACGAGCAGTACTTC. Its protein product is CASSSGQGPYEQYF.

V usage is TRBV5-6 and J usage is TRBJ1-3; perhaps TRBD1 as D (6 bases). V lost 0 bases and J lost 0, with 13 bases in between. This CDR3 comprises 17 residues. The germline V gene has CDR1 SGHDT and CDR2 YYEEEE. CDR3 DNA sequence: TGTGCCAGCAGCTTGGATGGACAGACCCACTCTGGAAACACCATATATTTT. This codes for CASSLDGQTHSGNTIYF.

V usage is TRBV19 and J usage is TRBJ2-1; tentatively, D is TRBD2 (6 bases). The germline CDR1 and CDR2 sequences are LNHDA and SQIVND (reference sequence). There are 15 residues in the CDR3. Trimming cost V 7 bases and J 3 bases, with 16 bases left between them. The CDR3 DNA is TGTGCCAGTACCGACTCGGGGGAGCGCTACAATGAGCAGTTCTTC. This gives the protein CASTDSGERYNEQFF.

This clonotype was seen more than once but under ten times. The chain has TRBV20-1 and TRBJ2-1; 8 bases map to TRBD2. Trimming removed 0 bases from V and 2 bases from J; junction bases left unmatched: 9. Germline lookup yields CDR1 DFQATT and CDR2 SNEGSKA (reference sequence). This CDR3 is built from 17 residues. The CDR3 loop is CSAREAGTSGPYNEQFF. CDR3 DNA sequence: TGCAGTGCTAGAGAAGCGGGTACTAGCGGACCCTACAATGAGCAGTTCTTC.

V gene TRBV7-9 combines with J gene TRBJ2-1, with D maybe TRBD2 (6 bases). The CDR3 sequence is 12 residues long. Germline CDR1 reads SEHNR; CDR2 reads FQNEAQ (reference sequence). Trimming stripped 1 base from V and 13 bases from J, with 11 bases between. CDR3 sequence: CASSLDGLFQFF. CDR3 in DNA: TGTGCCAGCAGCTTAGATGGACTATTTCAGTTCTTC.

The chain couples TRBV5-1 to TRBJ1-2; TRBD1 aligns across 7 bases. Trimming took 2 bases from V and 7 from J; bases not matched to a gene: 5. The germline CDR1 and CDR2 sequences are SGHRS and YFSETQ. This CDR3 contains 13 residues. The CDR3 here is CASSLNTGAGYTF. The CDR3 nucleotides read TGCGCCAGCAGCTTAAATACAGGGGCTGGCTACACCTTC.

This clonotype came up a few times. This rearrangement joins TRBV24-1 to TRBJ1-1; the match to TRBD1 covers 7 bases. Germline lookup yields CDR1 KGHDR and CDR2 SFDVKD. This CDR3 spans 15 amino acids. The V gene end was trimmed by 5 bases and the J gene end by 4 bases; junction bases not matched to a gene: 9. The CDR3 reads CATSGQQGITTEAFF. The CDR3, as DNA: TGTGCCACCAGTGGTCAACAGGGGATTACCACTGAAGCTTTCTTT.

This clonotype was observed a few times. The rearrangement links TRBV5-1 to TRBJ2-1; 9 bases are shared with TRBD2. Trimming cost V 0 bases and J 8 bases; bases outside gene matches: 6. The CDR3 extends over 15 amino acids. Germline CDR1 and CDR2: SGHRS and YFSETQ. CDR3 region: CASSLGGLAIHEQFF. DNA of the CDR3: TGCGCCAGCAGCTTGGGAGGACTAGCGATCCATGAGCAGTTCTTC.

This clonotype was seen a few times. The CDR3 sequence is CASSLAAISDSPLHF. CDR3 nucleotides: TGTGCCAGCAGCTTAGCGGCAATCTCGGATTCACCCCTCCACTTT. The V gene is TRBV7-6, the J gene TRBJ1-6; D is uncertain. This CDR3 has 15 residues. With 0 bases removed from V and 8 bases from J, the gap between germline ends came to 11 bases. Germline loops: CDR1 SGHVS, CDR2 FNYEAQ.

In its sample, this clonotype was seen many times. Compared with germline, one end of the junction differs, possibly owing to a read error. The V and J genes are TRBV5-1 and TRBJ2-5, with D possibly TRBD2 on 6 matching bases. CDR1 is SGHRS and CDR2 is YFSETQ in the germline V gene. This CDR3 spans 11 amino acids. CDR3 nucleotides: TGTGCCAGCAGTTTGGAGGGTACCCAGTACTTC. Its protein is CASSLEGTQYF. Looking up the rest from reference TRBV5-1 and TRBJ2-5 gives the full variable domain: KAGVTQTPRYLIKTRGQQVTLSCSPISGHRSVSWYQQTPGQGLQFLFEYFSETQRNKGNFPGRFSGRQFSNSRSEMNVSTLELGDSALYLCASSLEGTQYFGPGTRLLVL.

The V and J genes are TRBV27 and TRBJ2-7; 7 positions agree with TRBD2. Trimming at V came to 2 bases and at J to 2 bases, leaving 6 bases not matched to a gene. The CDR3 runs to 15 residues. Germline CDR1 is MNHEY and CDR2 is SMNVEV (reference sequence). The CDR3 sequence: CASSLVSGGTYEQYF. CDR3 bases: TGTGCCAGCAGTTTAGTGTCGGGAGGTACCTACGAGCAGTACTTC.

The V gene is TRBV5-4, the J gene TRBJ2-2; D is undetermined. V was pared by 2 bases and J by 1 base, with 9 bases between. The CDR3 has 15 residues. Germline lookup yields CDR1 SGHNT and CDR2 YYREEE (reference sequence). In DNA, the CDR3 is TGTGCCAGCAGCTTATTGGACCGGAACACCGGGGAGCTGTTTTTT. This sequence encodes CASSLLDRNTGELFF.

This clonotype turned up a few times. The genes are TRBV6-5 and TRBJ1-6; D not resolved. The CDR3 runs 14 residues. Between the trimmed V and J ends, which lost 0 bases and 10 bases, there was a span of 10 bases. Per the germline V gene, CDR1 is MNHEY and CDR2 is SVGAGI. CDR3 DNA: TGTGCCAGCAGTTACTCACGCTCGGGGTCACCCCTCCACTTT. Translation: CASSYSRSGSPLHF.

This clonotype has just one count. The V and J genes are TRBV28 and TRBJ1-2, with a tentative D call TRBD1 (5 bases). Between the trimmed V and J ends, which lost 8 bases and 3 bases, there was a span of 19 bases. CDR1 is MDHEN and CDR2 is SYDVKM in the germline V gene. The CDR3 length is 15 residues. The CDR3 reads CASFSFPTADYGYTF. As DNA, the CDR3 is TGTGCCAGCTTCAGTTTTCCGACAGCCGACTATGGCTACACCTTC.

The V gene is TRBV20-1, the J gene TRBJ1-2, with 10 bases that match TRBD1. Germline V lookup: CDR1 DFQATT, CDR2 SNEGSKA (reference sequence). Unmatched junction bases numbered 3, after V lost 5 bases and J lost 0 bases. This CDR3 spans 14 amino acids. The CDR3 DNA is TGCAGTGCTGATGGACAGGGGGCTAACTATGGCTACACCTTC. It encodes CSADGQGANYGYTF.

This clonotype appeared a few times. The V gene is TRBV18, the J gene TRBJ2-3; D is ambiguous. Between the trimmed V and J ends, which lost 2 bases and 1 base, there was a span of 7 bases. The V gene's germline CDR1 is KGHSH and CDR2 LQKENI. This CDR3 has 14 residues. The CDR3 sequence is CASSPVDGTDTQYF. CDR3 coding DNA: TGTGCCAGCTCACCAGTGGATGGCACAGATACGCAGTATTTT.

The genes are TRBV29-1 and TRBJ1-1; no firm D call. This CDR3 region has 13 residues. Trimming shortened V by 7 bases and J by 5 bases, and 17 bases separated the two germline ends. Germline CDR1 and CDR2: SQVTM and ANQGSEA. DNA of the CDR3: TGCAGCGAGTCTTCTATGGGTGCGACTGAAGCTTTCTTT. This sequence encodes CSESSMGATEAFF.

The CDR3, as DNA: TGTGCCAGCAGTTTATCCGCAGACACCATATATTTT. It translates to CASSLSADTIYF. The rearrangement links TRBV12-3 or TRBV12-4 to TRBJ1-3; D is ambiguous. The CDR3 is made up of 12 amino acids. The V end lost 2 bases, the J end lost 8 bases, and 7 bases lay between the germline ends.

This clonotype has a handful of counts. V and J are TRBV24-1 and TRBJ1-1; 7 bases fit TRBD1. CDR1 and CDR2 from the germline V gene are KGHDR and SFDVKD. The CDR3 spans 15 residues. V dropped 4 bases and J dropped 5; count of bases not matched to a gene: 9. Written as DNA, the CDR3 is TGTGCCACCAGTGACCACAGACAGGGAAAGACTGAAGCTTTCTTT. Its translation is CATSDHRQGKTEAFF.

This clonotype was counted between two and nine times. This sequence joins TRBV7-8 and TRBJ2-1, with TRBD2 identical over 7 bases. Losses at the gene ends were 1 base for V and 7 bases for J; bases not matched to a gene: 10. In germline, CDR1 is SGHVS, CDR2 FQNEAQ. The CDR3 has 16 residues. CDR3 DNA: TGTGCCAGCAGCTTAGGAGGGAGGGCGTTTGGAAATGAGCAGTTCTTC. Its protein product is CASSLGGRAFGNEQFF.

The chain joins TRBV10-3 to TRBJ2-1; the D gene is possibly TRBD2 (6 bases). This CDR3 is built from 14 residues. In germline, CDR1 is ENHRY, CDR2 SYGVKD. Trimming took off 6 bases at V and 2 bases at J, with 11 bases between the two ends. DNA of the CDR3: TGTGCCATCAGGGAGGGAAAACCCTACAATGAGCAGTTCTTC. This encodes CAIREGKPYNEQFF.

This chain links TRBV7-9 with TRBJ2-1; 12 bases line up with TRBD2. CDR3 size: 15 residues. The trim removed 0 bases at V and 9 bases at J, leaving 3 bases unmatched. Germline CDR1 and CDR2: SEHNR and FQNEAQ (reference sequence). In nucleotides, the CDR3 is TGTGCCAGCAGCTTAGCACTAGCGGGAGGCGTTGAGCAGTTCTTC. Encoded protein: CASSLALAGGVEQFF.

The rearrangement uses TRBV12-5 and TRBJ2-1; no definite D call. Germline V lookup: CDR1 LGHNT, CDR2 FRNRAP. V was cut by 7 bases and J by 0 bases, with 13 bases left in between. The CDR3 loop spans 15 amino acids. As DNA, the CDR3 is TGTGCTAGTGCCATTGGGTGGAACTCCTACAATGAGCAGTTCTTC. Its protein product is CASAIGWNSYNEQFF.

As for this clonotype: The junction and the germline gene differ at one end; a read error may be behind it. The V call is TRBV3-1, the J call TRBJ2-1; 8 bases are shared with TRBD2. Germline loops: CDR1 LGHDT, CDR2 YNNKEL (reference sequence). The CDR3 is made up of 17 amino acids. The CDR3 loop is CASSQDIRTSSHNEQFF. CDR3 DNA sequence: TGTGCCAGCAGCCAAGATATCAGGACTAGCTCCCACAATGAGCAGTTCTTC.